This is a list of T cell receptor beta chains from one sample in a study of CD8 T cells in Susac syndrome. TCRdb reanalysed the immunoSEQ multiplex PCR reads using MiXCR and keeps one entry per CDR3 protein. Among over 80,000 distinct CDR3 sequences, nearly 95% were seen once, and the ten largest hold less than 0.95%. Specimen: CD8+ T cells from PBMCs. The receptors derive from a human donor with Susac syndrome. CDR3s include the opening cysteine and the closing phenylalanine or tryptophan. D genes are given only for firm matches. Rows may omit the clone size; those that give it use once, few, many or a size class.

d_gene	v_gene	abundance	j_gene	CDR3nt	CDR3aa
TRBD1	TRBV15	once	TRBJ1-5	TGTGCCACCAGCAGAGACAGGGGGGAGCCCCAGCATTTT	CATSRDRGEPQHF
.	TRBV15	.	TRBJ1-1	TGTGCCACCAGCAGAGTAGGGTTTCGTACTGAAGCTTTCTTT	CATSRVGFRTEAFF
.	TRBV7-9	once	TRBJ2-7	TGTGCCAGCAGCTTAATACAAAGAGAGGAGCAGTACTTC	CASSLIQREEQYF
.	TRBV5-1	.	TRBJ2-2	TGCGCCAGCTGCCCGGACAGAGCTACCGGGGAGCTGTTTTTT	CASCPDRATGELFF
.	TRBV21-1	.	TRBJ2-7	TGTGCCAGCAGCAAAGAGGACTCGAGGAGAACGATCCACGAGCAGTACTTC	CASSKEDSRRTIHEQYF
TRBD2	TRBV2	.	TRBJ2-3	TGTGCCATCGCCCCGGGAGGGATCACAGATACGCAGTATTTT	CAIAPGGITDTQYF
TRBD1	TRBV7-6	.	TRBJ2-7	TGTGCCAGCAGCGCCACGGGACAGGGCTCCTACGAGCAGTACTTC	CASSATGQGSYEQYF
TRBD2	TRBV5-1	.	TRBJ2-1	TGCGCCAGCAGCTCGTATAGCGGGAGCGGTGCGTTCTTC	CASSSYSGSGAFF
.	TRBV19	few	TRBJ2-7	TGTGCCAGTAGCTGGGACGGAACCTACGAGCAGTACTTC	CASSWDGTYEQYF
.	TRBV6-4	.	TRBJ2-2	TGTGCCAGCAGTGACGGACACACCGGGGAGCTGTTTTTT	CASSDGHTGELFF
.	TRBV25-1	.	TRBJ2-7	TGTGCCAGCATTCTGGGGCGCGAGCAGTACTTC	CASILGREQYF